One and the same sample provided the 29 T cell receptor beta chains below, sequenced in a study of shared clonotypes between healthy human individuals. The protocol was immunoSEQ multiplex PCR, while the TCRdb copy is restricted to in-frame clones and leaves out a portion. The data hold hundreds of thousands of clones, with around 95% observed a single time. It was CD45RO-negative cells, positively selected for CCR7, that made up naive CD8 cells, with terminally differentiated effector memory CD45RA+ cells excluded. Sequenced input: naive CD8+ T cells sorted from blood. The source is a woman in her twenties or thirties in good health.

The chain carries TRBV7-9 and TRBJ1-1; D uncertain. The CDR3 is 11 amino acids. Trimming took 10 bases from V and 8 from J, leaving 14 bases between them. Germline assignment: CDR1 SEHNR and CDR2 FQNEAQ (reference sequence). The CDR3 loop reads CATKPVDEAFF. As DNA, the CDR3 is TGTGCCACCAAACCCGTAGACGAAGCTTTCTTT.

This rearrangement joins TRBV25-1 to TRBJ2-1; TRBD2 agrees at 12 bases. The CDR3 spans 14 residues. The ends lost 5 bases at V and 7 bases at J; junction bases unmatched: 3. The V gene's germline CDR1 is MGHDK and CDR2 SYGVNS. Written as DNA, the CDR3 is TGTGCCAGCAGTCTAGCGGGAGGGACAAATGAGCAGTTCTTC. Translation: CASSLAGGTNEQFF. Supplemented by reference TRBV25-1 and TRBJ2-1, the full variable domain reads EADIYQTPRYLVIGTGKKITLECSQTMGHDKMYWYQQDPGMELHLIHYSYGVNSTEKGDLSSESTVSRIRTEHFPLTLESARPSHTSQYLCASSLAGGTNEQFFGPGTRLTVL.

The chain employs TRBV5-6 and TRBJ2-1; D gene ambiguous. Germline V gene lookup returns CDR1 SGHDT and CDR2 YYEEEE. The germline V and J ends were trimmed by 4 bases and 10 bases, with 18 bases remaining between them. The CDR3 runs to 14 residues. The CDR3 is CASSPTLGWYEQFF. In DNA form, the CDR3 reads TGTGCCAGCAGCCCGACGCTCGGGTGGTACGAGCAGTTCTTC.

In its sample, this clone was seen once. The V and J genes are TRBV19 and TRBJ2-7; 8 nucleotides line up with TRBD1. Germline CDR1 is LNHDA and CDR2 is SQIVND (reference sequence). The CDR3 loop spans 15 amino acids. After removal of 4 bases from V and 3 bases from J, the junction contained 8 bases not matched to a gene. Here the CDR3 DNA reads TGTGCCAGTAGTAGTACCGGGACAGGCCACTACGAGCAGTACTTC. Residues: CASSSTGTGHYEQYF.

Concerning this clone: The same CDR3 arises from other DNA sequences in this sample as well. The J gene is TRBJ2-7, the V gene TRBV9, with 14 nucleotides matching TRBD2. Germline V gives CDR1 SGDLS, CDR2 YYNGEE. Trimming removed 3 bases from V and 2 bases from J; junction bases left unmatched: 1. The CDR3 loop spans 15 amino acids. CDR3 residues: CASSGGLAGAYEQYF. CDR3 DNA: TGTGCCAGCAGCGGGGGACTAGCGGGGGCCTACGAGCAGTACTTC.

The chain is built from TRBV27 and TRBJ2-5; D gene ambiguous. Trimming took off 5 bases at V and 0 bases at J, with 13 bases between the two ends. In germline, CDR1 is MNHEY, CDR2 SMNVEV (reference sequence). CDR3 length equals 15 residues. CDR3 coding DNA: TGTGCCAGCAGTCCCCGGACGGATTACCAAGAGACCCAGTACTTC. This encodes CASSPRTDYQETQYF.

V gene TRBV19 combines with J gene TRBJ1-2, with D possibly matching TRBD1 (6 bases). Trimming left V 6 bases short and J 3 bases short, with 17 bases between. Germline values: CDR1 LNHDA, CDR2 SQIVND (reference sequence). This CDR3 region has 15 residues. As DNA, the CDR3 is TGTGCCAGTAGACCTTTACAGGGCCCAGACTATGGCTACACCTTC. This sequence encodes CASRPLQGPDYGYTF.

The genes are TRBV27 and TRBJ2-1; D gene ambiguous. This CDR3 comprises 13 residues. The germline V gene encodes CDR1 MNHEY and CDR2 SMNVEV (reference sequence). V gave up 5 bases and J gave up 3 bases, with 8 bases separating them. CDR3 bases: TGTGCCAGCAGTGTGTCCTACTACAATGAGCAGTTCTTC. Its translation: CASSVSYYNEQFF.

CDR3 protein: CASSLGLAGAPSTDTQYF. DNA of the CDR3: TGCGCCAGCAGCCTGGGACTAGCGGGAGCCCCTAGCACAGATACGCAGTATTTT. The chain couples TRBV5-1 to TRBJ2-3, with 14 bases fitting TRBD2. Germline CDR1 reads SGHRS; CDR2 reads YFSETQ. Trimming removed 4 bases from V and 0 bases from J; junction bases left unmatched: 7. The CDR3 totals 18 residues. Complete variable domain (other parts from reference TRBV5-1 and TRBJ2-3): KAGVTQTPRYLIKTRGQQVTLSCSPISGHRSVSWYQQTPGQGLQFLFEYFSETQRNKGNFPGRFSGRQFSNSRSEMNVSTLELGDSALYLCASSLGLAGAPSTDTQYFGPGTRLTVL.

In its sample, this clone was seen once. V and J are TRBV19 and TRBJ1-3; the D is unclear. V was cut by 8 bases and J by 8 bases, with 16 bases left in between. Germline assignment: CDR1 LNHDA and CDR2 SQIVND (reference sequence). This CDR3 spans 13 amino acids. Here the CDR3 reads CASLSDRGDTIYF. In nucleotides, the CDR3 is TGTGCCAGTTTGTCGGACCGCGGGGACACCATATATTTT.

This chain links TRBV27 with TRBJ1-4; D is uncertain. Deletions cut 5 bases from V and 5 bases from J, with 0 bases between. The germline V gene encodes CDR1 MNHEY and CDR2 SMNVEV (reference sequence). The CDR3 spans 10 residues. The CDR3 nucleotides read TGTGCCAGCAGTAATGAAAAACTGTTTTTT. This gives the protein CASSNEKLFF.

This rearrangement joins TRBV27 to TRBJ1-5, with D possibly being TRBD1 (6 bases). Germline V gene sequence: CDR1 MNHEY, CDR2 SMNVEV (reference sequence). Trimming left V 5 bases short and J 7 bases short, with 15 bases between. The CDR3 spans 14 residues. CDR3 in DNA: TGTGCCAGCAGTACACACAGGGTTGGACAGCCCCAGCATTTT. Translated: CASSTHRVGQPQHF.

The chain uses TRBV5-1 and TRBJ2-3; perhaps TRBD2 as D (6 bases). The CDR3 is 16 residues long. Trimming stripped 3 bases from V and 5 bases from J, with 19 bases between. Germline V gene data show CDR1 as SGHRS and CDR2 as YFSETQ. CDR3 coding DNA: TGCGCCAGCAGCTATGATATATTAGGGGAGGAAGATACGCAGTATTTT. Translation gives CASSYDILGEEDTQYF.

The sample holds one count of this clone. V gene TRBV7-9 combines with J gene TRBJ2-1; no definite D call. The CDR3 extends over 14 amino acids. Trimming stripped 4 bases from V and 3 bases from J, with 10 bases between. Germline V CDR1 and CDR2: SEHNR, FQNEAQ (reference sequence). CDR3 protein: CASSSVGNYNEQFF. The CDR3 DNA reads TGTGCCAGCAGCTCCGTCGGTAACTACAATGAGCAGTTCTTC.

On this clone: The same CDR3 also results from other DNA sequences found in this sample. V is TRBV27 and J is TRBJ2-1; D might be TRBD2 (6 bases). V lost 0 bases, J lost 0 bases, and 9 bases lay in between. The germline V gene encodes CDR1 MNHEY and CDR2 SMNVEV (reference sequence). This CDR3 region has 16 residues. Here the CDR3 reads CASSLSAGSSYNEQFF. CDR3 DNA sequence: TGTGCCAGCAGTTTATCGGCGGGGAGCTCCTACAATGAGCAGTTCTTC.

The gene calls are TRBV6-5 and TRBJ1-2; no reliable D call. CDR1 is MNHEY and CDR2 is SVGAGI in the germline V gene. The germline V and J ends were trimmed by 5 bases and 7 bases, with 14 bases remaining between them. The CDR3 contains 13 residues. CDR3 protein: CASSQPMSGGYTF. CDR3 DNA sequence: TGTGCCAGCAGTCAACCGATGAGTGGTGGCTACACCTTC.

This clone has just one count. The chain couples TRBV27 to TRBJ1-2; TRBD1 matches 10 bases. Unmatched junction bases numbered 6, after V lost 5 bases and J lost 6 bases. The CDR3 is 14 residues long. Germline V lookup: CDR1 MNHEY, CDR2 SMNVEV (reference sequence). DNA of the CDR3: TGTGCCAGCAGTCAGACAGGGGGCAGAGATGGCTACACCTTC. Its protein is CASSQTGGRDGYTF.

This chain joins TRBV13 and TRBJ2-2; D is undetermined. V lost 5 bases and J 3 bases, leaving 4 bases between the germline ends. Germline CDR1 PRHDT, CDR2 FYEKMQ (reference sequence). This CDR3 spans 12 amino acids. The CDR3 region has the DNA TGTGCCAGCAGCCCTTACACCGGGGAGCTGTTTTTT. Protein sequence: CASSPYTGELFF.

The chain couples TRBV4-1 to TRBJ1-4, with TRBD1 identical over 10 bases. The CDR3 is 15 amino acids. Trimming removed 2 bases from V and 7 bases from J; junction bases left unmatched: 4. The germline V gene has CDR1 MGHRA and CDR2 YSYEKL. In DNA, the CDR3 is TGCGCCAGCAGCCAAAGACAGGGGGCAGGTGAAAAACTGTTTTTT. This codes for CASSQRQGAGEKLFF.

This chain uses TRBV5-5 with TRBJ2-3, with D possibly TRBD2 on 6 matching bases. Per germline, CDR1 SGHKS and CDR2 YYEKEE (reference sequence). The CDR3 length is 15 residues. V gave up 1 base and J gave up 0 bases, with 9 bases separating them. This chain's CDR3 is CASSLRGTSTDTQYF. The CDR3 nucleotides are TGTGCCAGCAGCTTGCGCGGGACTAGCACAGATACGCAGTATTTT.

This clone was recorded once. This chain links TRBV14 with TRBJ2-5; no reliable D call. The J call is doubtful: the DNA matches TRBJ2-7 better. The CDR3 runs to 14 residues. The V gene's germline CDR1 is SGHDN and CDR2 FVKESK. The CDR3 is CASSQSRISYEQYF. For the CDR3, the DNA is TGTGCCAGCAGCCAAAGTCGCATCTCCTACGAGCAGTACTTC.

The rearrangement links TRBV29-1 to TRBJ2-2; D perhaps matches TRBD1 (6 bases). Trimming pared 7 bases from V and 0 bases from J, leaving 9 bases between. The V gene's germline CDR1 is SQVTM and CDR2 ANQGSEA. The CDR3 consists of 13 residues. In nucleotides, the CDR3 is TGCAGCGGACAGGTTACGAACACCGGGGAGCTGTTTTTT. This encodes CSGQVTNTGELFF.

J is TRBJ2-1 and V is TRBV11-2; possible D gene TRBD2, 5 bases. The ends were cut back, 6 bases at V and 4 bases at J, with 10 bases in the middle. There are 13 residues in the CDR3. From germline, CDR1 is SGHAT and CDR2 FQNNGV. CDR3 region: CASRRLAYNEQFF. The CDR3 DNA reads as TGTGCCAGCAGGAGGCTAGCTTACAATGAGCAGTTCTTC.

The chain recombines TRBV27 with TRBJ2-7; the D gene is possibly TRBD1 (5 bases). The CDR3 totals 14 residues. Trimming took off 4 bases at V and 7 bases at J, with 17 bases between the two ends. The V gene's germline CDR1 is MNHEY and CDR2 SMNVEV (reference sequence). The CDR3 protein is CASSSRNQGYEQYF. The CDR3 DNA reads TGTGCCAGCAGTTCGAGAAATCAGGGTTATGAGCAGTACTTC.

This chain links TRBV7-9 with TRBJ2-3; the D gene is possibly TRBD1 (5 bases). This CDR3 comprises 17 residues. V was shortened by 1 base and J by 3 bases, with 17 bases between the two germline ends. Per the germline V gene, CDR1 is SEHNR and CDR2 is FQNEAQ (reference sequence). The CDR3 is CASSLGFAGPGTDTQYF. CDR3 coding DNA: TGTGCCAGCAGCTTAGGGTTCGCAGGGCCAGGTACAGATACGCAGTATTTT.

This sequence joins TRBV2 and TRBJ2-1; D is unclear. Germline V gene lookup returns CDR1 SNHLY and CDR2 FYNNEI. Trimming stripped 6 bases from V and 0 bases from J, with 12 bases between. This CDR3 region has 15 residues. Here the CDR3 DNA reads TGTGCCAGCAGCACTGACTTCAGCTCCTACAATGAGCAGTTCTTC. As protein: CASSTDFSSYNEQFF. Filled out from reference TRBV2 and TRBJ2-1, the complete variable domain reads EPEVTQTPSHQVTQMGQEVILRCVPISNHLYFYWYRQILGQKVEFLVSFYNNEISEKSEIFDDQFSVERPDGSNFTLKIRSTKLEDSAMYFCASSTDFSSYNEQFFGPGTRLTVL.

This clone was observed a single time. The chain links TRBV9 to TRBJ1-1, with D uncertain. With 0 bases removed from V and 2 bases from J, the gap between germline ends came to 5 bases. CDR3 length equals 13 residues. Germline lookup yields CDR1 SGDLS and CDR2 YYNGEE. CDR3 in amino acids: CASSVADNTEAFF. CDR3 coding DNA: TGTGCCAGCAGCGTAGCCGACAACACTGAAGCTTTCTTT.

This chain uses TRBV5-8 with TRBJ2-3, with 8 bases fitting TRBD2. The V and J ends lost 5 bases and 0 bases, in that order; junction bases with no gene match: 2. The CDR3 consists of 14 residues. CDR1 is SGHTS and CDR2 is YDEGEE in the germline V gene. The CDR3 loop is CASSSSGSTDTQYF. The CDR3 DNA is TGTGCCAGCAGTTCTAGCGGGAGCACAGATACGCAGTATTTT.

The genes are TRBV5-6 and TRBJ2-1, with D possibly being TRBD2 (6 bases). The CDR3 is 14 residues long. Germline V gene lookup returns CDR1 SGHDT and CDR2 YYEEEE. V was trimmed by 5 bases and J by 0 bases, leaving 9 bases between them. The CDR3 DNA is TGTGCCAGCAGGGTCGGGAGCTCCTACAATGAGCAGTTCTTC. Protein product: CASRVGSSYNEQFF.